The present T cell receptor (beta chain) was sequenced within a study of shared clonotypes between healthy human individuals. The naive CD8 fraction comprised CD45RO-negative cells positively selected for CCR7 and excluded terminally differentiated effector memory CD45RA+ cells. With regard to this clone: Its antigen is unknown.

The CDR3 has 16 amino acids. The V gene's germline CDR1 is MGHDK and CDR2 SYGVNS. J gave up 0 bases and V 4 bases, and 5 bases lay outside the gene matches. Study outcomes and limitations: Rarefaction showed that sequencing of sorted subsets was incomplete (despite large depth). Only blood was sampled, and tissue TCR repertoires likely differ from blood ones. Larger estimated richness was generally recorded for naive subsets relative to memory subsets.

Clones were read by immunoSEQ multiplex PCR, and TCRdb kept only the in-frame ones, dropping some. In the table there are under 1 million clones, around 96% of which are singletons. The sample comprised naive CD8+ T cells sorted from blood. The TCR originated in a man aged 30-40 years in good health. The chain uses TRBV25-1 and TRBJ2-5; 10 bases align to TRBD2. CDR3 bases: TGTGCCAGCAGTGGATGGACTAGCGGAGACCAAGAGACCCAGTACTTC. The encoded protein is CASSGWTSGDQETQYF. Combining the CDR3 with reference TRBV25-1 and TRBJ2-5 gives the whole variable domain EADIYQTPRYLVIGTGKKITLECSQTMGHDKMYWYQQDPGMELHLIHYSYGVNSTEKGDLSSESTVSRIRTEHFPLTLESARPSHTSQYLCASSGWTSGDQETQYFGPGTRLLVL.